The 29 T cell receptor beta chains in this list originate from one sample, sequenced in a study of liver allograft versus peripheral blood T cells. Study-level information: Transplanted-liver T cell receptor repertoires were compared with recipients' peripheral blood repertoires.

Using its own MiXCR run on the reads, TCRdb lists one record per CDR3 protein. The profile shows some 3,700 distinct CDR3 sequences, roughly a sixth of them singletons. These receptor sequences come from a human patient who had a liver transplant. Some T cells may be the graft donor's.

In this sample, this clonotype is medium-sized. The chain carries TRBV18 and TRBJ2-1; TRBD2 aligns across 9 bases. Germline V gene sequence: CDR1 KGHSH, CDR2 LQKENI. The CDR3 consists of 15 residues. Trimming cost V 4 bases and J 5 bases; bases outside gene matches: 6. The CDR3 loop is CASSQPGTSNNEQFF. In DNA, the CDR3 is TGTGCCAGCTCACAGCCCGGGACTAGCAACAATGAGCAGTTCTTC. The entire variable domain, with the rest obtained from reference TRBV18 and TRBJ2-1, is as follows: NAGVMQNPRHLVRRRGQEARLRCSPMKGHSHVYWYRQLPEEGLKFMVYLQKENIIDESGMPKERFSAEFPKEGPSILRIQQVVRGDSAAYFCASSQPGTSNNEQFFGPGTRLTVL.

The J gene is TRBJ2-1, the V gene TRBV11-3, with 8 nucleotides matching TRBD2. V dropped 1 base and J dropped 6; count of bases not matched to a gene: 11. CDR1 is SGHNT, CDR2 YENEEA, per germline. This CDR3 is 17 amino acids long. DNA of the CDR3: TGTGCCAGCAGCTTAGCCGTCTGGCGGGGGGCGAGCAATGAGCAGTTCTTC. Translated, it gives CASSLAVWRGASNEQFF.

By sample share, this clonotype is medium-sized. The chain joins TRBV7-2 to TRBJ2-1; 12 bases fit TRBD2. The CDR3 has 15 residues. Trimming at V came to 3 bases and at J to 7 bases, leaving 4 bases not matched to a gene. Per germline, CDR1 SGHTA and CDR2 FQGNSA. The CDR3: CASSFLAGGSNEQFF. The CDR3 DNA reads TGTGCCAGCAGCTTCCTAGCGGGAGGGTCGAATGAGCAGTTCTTC.

For this clonotype: A single base separates this from a much larger clone, so it may be a read error. This sequence joins TRBV28 and TRBJ1-5; TRBD1 might be the D (5 bases). CDR1 is MDHEN and CDR2 is SYDVKM in the germline V gene. This CDR3 has 12 amino acids. In nucleotides, the CDR3 is TGTGTCAGCACCCAGGGTTCGGGGCCCCAGCATTTT. It is translated as CVSTQGSGPQHF.

The chain couples TRBV9 to TRBJ1-2; D is uncertain. CDR3 length equals 15 residues. Trimming pared 5 bases from V and 8 bases from J, leaving 22 bases between. Germline CDR1 reads SGDLS; CDR2 reads YYNGEE. The CDR3 here is CASSDGEGRSRGYTF. CDR3 bases: TGTGCCAGCAGTGACGGTGAGGGCAGATCGAGGGGCTACACCTTC.

This clonotype is labeled as medium-sized. The rearrangement joins TRBV6-2 or TRBV6-3 to TRBJ2-1; D possibly corresponds to TRBD1 (6 bases). CDR3 length: 15 amino acids. Trimming cost V 6 bases and J 0 bases, with 12 bases left between them. CDR1 MNHEY and CDR2 SVGEGT come from the germline V gene. The CDR3, as DNA: TGTGCCAGCAGCCCCAGGGGTTACTCCTACAATGAGCAGTTCTTC. Amino acids: CASSPRGYSYNEQFF.

CDR3 in amino acids: CASNPGTSNEQFF. The CDR3 nucleotides are TGTGCCAGCAACCCCGGGACTTCGAATGAGCAGTTCTTC. The chain has TRBV11-1 and TRBJ2-1, with D possibly matching TRBD2 (6 bases). The CDR3 spans 13 residues. V lost 7 bases, J lost 7 bases, and 14 bases lay in between. Germline CDR1 and CDR2: SGHAT and FQDESV (reference sequence).

Relative to its sample, this clonotype is medium-sized. CDR3 bases: TGTGCCGCCTCGCGGGCTAGCGGATTCTACGAGCAGTACGTC. Its protein is CAASRASGFYEQYV. This sequence joins TRBV6-2 or TRBV6-3 and TRBJ2-7; TRBD2 aligns across 7 bases. The junction had 13 bases not matched to a gene; V was cut back by 11 bases and J by 3 bases. The CDR3 extends over 14 amino acids. Germline assignment: CDR1 MNHEY and CDR2 SVGEGT.

This rearrangement joins TRBV20-1 to TRBJ2-7; 7 nucleotides agree with TRBD2. CDR1 is DFQATT, CDR2 SNEGSKA, per germline (reference sequence). The CDR3 is 13 residues long. After removal of 1 base from V and 2 bases from J, the junction contained 2 bases not matched to a gene. CDR3 protein: CSARGGRPYEQYV. The CDR3 nucleotides are TGCAGTGCTAGAGGCGGGAGACCCTACGAGCAGTACGTC.

This clonotype was counted a few times. This sequence joins TRBV20-1 and TRBJ1-4; D is uncertain. This CDR3 spans 17 amino acids. V was clipped by 1 base and J by 4 bases, with 19 bases between them. Germline V gives CDR1 DFQATT, CDR2 SNEGSKA (reference sequence). The CDR3 protein is CSARAKSLRTSNEKLFF. Written as DNA, the CDR3 is TGCAGTGCTAGAGCAAAATCCCTCAGGACGAGTAATGAAAAACTGTTTTTT.

This clonotype is deemed medium-sized. The chain links TRBV6-5 to TRBJ1-1; no clear D. This CDR3 region has 13 residues. The germline gives CDR1 MNHEY, CDR2 SVGAGI. Trimming took 0 bases from V and 8 from J, leaving 10 bases between them. The CDR3 loop reads CASSYSKNREAFF. The DNA for the CDR3 is TGTGCCAGCAGTTACTCGAAGAACAGAGAAGCTTTCTTT.

In its sample, this clonotype is medium-sized (0.01 to 0.1%). This chain joins TRBV19 and TRBJ1-5; D gene unclear. The V and J ends lost 5 bases and 4 bases respectively, with 18 bases between them. From germline, CDR1 is LNHDA and CDR2 SQIVND (reference sequence). This CDR3 is built from 16 residues. CDR3 coding DNA: TGTGCCAGTAGTCCCCGGCCCCAGGTGAGAAATCAGCCCCAGCATTTT. Encoded protein: CASSPRPQVRNQPQHF. Drawing the rest from reference TRBV19 and TRBJ1-5, the complete variable domain is DGGITQSPKYLFRKEGQNVTLSCEQNLNHDAMYWYRQDPGQGLRLIYYSQIVNDFQKGDIAEGYSVSREKKESFPLTVTSAQKNPTAFYLCASSPRPQVRNQPQHFGDGTRLSIL.

This clonotype is medium-sized. This rearrangement joins TRBV12-3 or TRBV12-4 to TRBJ1-1, with 8 bases matching TRBD1. The CDR3 runs to 14 residues. Losses at the gene ends were 3 bases for V and 8 bases for J; bases not matched to a gene: 8. The CDR3 loop reads CASSLSGGPREAFF. CDR3 sequence (DNA): TGTGCCAGCAGTTTGTCAGGGGGCCCTCGGGAAGCTTTCTTT.

This clonotype is categorized as medium-sized. The rearrangement joins TRBV15 to TRBJ1-4, with D unresolved. This CDR3 has 15 residues. CDR1 and CDR2 (germline): LNHNV, YYDKDF (reference sequence). Trimming pared 0 bases from V and 0 bases from J, leaving 5 bases between. The CDR3 coding sequence is TGTGCCACCAGCAGAGATTTTACAACTAATGAAAAACTGTTTTTT. This sequence encodes CATSRDFTTNEKLFF.

In its sample, this clonotype was seen many times. The V call is TRBV3-2, the J call TRBJ2-7. TRBV3-2 is given as a pseudogene. There are 11 residues in the CDR3. In DNA form, the CDR3 reads TGTGCCAGCAGCCAAGTTTACGAGCAGTACTTC. Protein: CASSQVYEQYF.

This clonotype is medium-sized within its sample. This sequence joins TRBV5-6 and TRBJ1-4; TRBD1 might be the D (5 bases). This CDR3 is 15 amino acids long. Deletions cut 2 bases from V and 7 bases from J, with 15 bases between. Germline CDR1 reads SGHDT; CDR2 reads YYEEEE. The CDR3 sequence: CASSLRDLGLEKLFF. Written as DNA, the CDR3 is TGTGCCAGCAGCTTAAGGGACCTAGGGCTTGAAAAACTGTTTTTT.

Comments on this clonotype: A much larger clone sits a single nucleotide away, making a read error possible. The chain uses TRBV5-5 and TRBJ2-7; D may be TRBD1 (5 bases). CDR1 and CDR2 from the germline V gene are SGHKS and YYEKEE (reference sequence). The CDR3 has 13 amino acids. V was shortened by 7 bases and J by 3 bases, with 14 bases between the two germline ends. The CDR3 coding sequence is TGTGCCAGCGGCCAGGACACCTACTACGAGCAGTACTTC. Its protein is CASGQDTYYEQYF.

This clonotype is deemed medium-sized. The V call is TRBV19, the J call TRBJ1-5, with D perhaps TRBD1 (5 bases). The CDR3 totals 15 residues. Germline assignment: CDR1 LNHDA and CDR2 SQIVND (reference sequence). The V end was cut by 0 bases, the J end by 2 bases, with 8 bases between. This chain's CDR3 is CASSIDRGGNQPQHF. In DNA, the CDR3 is TGTGCCAGTAGTATAGATCGAGGGGGCAATCAGCCCCAGCATTTT.

By share, this clonotype ranks as medium-sized. J is TRBJ2-7 and V is TRBV12-3 or TRBV12-4; D could derive from TRBD1 or TRBD2 (5 bases each). V was trimmed by 5 bases and J by 3 bases, leaving 17 bases between them. This CDR3 comprises 15 residues. The CDR3, as DNA: TGTGCCAGCAGTCCCCCCTACCGGGGCTTCTACGAGCAGTACTTC. Its protein product is CASSPPYRGFYEQYF.

This clonotype is labeled medium-sized (0.01 to 0.1%). The gene calls are TRBV6-2 or TRBV6-3 and TRBJ2-7, with 7 bases aligning to TRBD1. The CDR3 contains 14 residues. Germline CDR1 and CDR2: MNHEY and SVGEGT. The J segment lost 5 bases and the V segment lost 5 bases, leaving 9 bases of the junction unmatched. The CDR3: CASSPTGKQDEQYF. CDR3 nucleotide sequence: TGTGCCAGCAGTCCGACAGGGAAACAGGACGAGCAGTACTTC.

This clonotype counts as medium-sized (0.01 to 0.1%). The chain links TRBV24-1 to TRBJ1-4; the D is unclear. Per germline, CDR1 KGHDR and CDR2 SFDVKD. The CDR3 has 14 amino acids. The germline V and J ends were trimmed by 9 bases and 0 bases, with 10 bases remaining between them. The chain's CDR3 is CATDLGTTNEKLFF. The CDR3 nucleotides read TGTGCCACCGATCTTGGAACAACTAATGAAAAACTGTTTTTT.

The chain has TRBV20-1 and TRBJ2-1; D may be TRBD2 (5 bases). CDR1 is DFQATT, CDR2 SNEGSKA, per germline (reference sequence). This CDR3 has 11 residues. With 6 bases removed from V and 10 bases from J, the gap between germline ends came to 13 bases. The CDR3 nucleotides are TGCAGTGCGCACATTGGGGAGGAGCAGTTCTTC. It codes for CSAHIGEEQFF.

This clonotype was counted between two and nine times. The chain couples TRBV12-3 or TRBV12-4 to TRBJ1-1; possible D gene TRBD1, 5 bases. This CDR3 spans 12 amino acids. The ends were cut back, 11 bases at V and 0 bases at J, with 10 bases in the middle. The CDR3 region is CAAGVMNTEAFF. The CDR3, as DNA: TGTGCCGCGGGGGTCATGAACACTGAAGCTTTCTTT.

This clonotype is categorized as medium-sized. CDR3 region: CASSYAAGNYGYTF. In DNA form, the CDR3 reads TGTGCCAGCAGTTACGCGGCGGGAAACTATGGCTACACCTTC. The V and J genes are TRBV6-2 or TRBV6-3 and TRBJ1-2; no reliable D call. Between the trimmed V and J ends, which lost 2 bases and 2 bases, there was a span of 9 bases. The germline gives CDR1 MNHEY, CDR2 SVGEGT. This CDR3 region has 14 residues.

The rearrangement uses TRBV2 and TRBJ1-4; 8 bases agree with TRBD1. The germline V gene has CDR1 SNHLY and CDR2 FYNNEI. There are 15 residues in the CDR3. With V trimmed by 4 bases and J by 4 bases, 5 bases remained unmatched. CDR3 sequence (DNA): TGTGCCAGCAGTGGACAGGGGTTCGGTAATGAAAAACTGTTTTTT. Protein product: CASSGQGFGNEKLFF.

By its share, this clonotype is medium-sized. V is TRBV27 and J is TRBJ1-4; possibly TRBD1 for D (5 bases). Looked up from germline, CDR1 is MNHEY and CDR2 is SMNVEV (reference sequence). This CDR3 is 14 amino acids long. CDR3 coding DNA: TGTGCGCGGGGGAGGTCAGGACCAGGTGAAAAACTGTTTTTT. Its protein product is CARGRSGPGEKLFF. The full variable domain, in which reference TRBV27 and TRBJ1-4 provide the parts outside the CDR3, is EAQVTQNPRYLITVTGKKLTVTCSQNMNHEYMSWYRQDPGLGLRQIYYSMNVEVTDKGDVPEGYKVSRKEKRNFPLILESPSPNQTSLYFCARGRSGPGEKLFFGSGTQLSVL.

By share of the sample, this clonotype is medium-sized. The rearrangement links TRBV6-2 or TRBV6-3 to TRBJ1-6; 8 bases match TRBD1. The CDR3 loop spans 14 amino acids. The V gene's germline CDR1 is MNHEY and CDR2 SVGEGT. J gave up 14 bases and V 1 base, and 7 bases lay outside the gene matches. The CDR3 sequence is CASSYLETGASLHF. The CDR3 DNA follows: TGTGCCAGCAGTTACTTGGAGACAGGGGCTTCCCTCCACTTT.

This clonotype is classed as medium-sized. This chain links TRBV5-3 with TRBJ1-5, with D possibly matching TRBD1 (6 bases). TRBV5-3 is filed as an ORF, its function uncertain. This CDR3 comprises 18 residues. The V end lost 4 bases, the J end lost 3 bases, and 23 bases lay between the germline ends. CDR3 in DNA: TGTGCCAGAAGCCGGGACGCGAGGGACGGACAGCTCAATCAGCCCCAGCATTTT. Translating it yields CARSRDARDGQLNQPQHF.

In its sample, this clonotype ranks as medium-sized. CDR3 in DNA: TGTGCCAGTAGTGCCGGGAACTACGAGCAGTACTTC. This translates into CASSAGNYEQYF. This chain joins TRBV19 and TRBJ2-7, with D possibly matching TRBD2 (5 bases). V was trimmed by 5 bases and J by 3 bases, leaving 8 bases between them. The CDR3 is made up of 12 amino acids. The germline V gene has CDR1 LNHDA and CDR2 SQIVND (reference sequence).